What follows are 21 T cell receptor beta chains derived from one specimen sequenced in a study of blood T cell repertoires in COVID-19. This table comes from immunoSEQ multiplex PCR, and its TCRdb copy is limited to in-frame clones, with some not included. Of about 220,000 clones listed, 75% to 90% are singletons. The sequenced sample consisted of PBMCs or T cells enriched from blood (not recorded which). These TCRs come from a woman under 30 in a cohort exposed to, infected with or recovered from COVID-19 (not recorded which).

Concerning this clone: At one end, the junction sequence differs from germline, possibly due to a read error. The chain combines TRBV5-1 with TRBJ2-5, with 10 nucleotides matching TRBD2. This CDR3 spans 15 amino acids. Germline CDR1 is SGHRS and CDR2 is YFSETQ. CDR3 protein: CASSPPLAGEPPGNF. DNA for the CDR3: TGCGCCAGCAGCCCCCCGCTAGCGGGGGAGCCCCCGGGGAACTTC.

J is TRBJ2-3 and V is TRBV24-1; 10 bases are shared with TRBD1. The V gene's germline CDR1 is KGHDR and CDR2 SFDVKD. J gave up 6 bases and V 4 bases, and 9 bases lay outside the gene matches. This CDR3 has 16 residues. The CDR3 is CATSETGTGEEDTQYF. In nucleotides, the CDR3 is TGTGCCACCAGTGAGACCGGGACAGGGGAGGAGGATACGCAGTATTTT.

The CDR3 sequence is CASSFRNRVDEQFF. The CDR3 DNA reads TGTGCCAGCAGTTTTCGCAACAGGGTCGATGAGCAGTTCTTC. The rearrangement joins TRBV28 to TRBJ2-1; the D gene is possibly TRBD1 (6 bases). Germline values: CDR1 MDHEN, CDR2 SYDVKM. Deletions cut 3 bases from V and 8 bases from J, with 14 bases between. The CDR3 extends over 14 amino acids.

The chain employs TRBV28 and TRBJ1-3; TRBD1 agrees at 11 bases. J lost 0 bases, V lost 6 bases, and 7 bases had no gene match. The CDR3 contains 17 residues. Germline CDR1 and CDR2: MDHEN and SYDVKM. For the CDR3, the DNA is TGTGCCAGCAGCACGGTGGGACAGGGGGGCTCTGGAAACACCATATATTTT. Translated: CASSTVGQGGSGNTIYF. Drawing the rest from reference TRBV28 and TRBJ1-3, the complete variable domain is DVKVTQSSRYLVKRTGEKVFLECVQDMDHENMFWYRQDPGLGLRLIYFSYDVKMKEKGDIPEGYSVSREKKERFSLILESASTNQTSMYLCASSTVGQGGSGNTIYFGEGSWLTVV.

The chain is built from TRBV5-3 and TRBJ1-2, with 7 bases lining up with TRBD1. TRBV5-3 is labeled an ORF, and its function is uncertain. V was pared by 4 bases and J by 4 bases, with 10 bases of the junction left unmatched. The CDR3 covers 15 residues. The CDR3 spells CARSLGRDSLYGYTF. The CDR3 coding sequence is TGTGCCAGAAGCCTTGGTCGGGACAGTCTCTATGGCTACACCTTC.

This chain links TRBV27 with TRBJ1-5, with 9 bases fitting TRBD1. The CDR3 sequence is 17 residues long. Germline CDR1 reads MNHEY; CDR2 reads SMNVEV (reference sequence). Losses at the gene ends were 4 bases for V and 0 bases for J; bases not matched to a gene: 7. The CDR3 nucleotides are TGTGCCAGCAGTTCGGACAGGGGCCCCTATAGCAATCAGCCCCAGCATTTT. It translates to CASSSDRGPYSNQPQHF.

The chain carries TRBV10-3 and TRBJ1-2; D ambiguous. V lost 6 bases and J 4 bases, leaving 12 bases between the germline ends. The CDR3 spans 13 residues. The germline V gene has CDR1 ENHRY and CDR2 SYGVKD. DNA of the CDR3: TGTGCCATCAGGGAGGAGGAGATCTATGGCTACACCTTC. This translates into CAIREEEIYGYTF.

In DNA form, the CDR3 reads TGTGCCAGCAGCTACGGGACTGAAGCTTTCTTT. Protein product: CASSYGTEAFF. The V gene is TRBV11-3, the J gene TRBJ1-1; D not certain. Trimming pared 4 bases from V and 5 bases from J, leaving 5 bases between. CDR1 and CDR2 from the germline V gene are SGHNT and YENEEA. This CDR3 contains 11 residues. The whole variable domain, filled in from reference TRBV11-3 and TRBJ1-1, reads EAGVVQSPRYKIIEKKQPVAFWCNPISGHNTLYWYLQNLGQGPELLIRYENEEAVDDSQLPKDRFSAERLKGVDSTLKIQPAELGDSAVYLCASSYGTEAFFGQGTRLTVV.

The J gene is TRBJ1-2, the V gene TRBV5-1; TRBD1 matches at 10 bases. V shed 4 bases and J 6 bases; nucleotides not matched to a gene: 18. This CDR3 has 18 residues. Germline assignment: CDR1 SGHRS and CDR2 YFSETQ. The CDR3 DNA sequence: TGCGCCAGCAGCGCAGGGACAGGGGATCTTCTCAGTTCGCATGGCTACACCTTC. Encoded protein: CASSAGTGDLLSSHGYTF.

The chain has TRBV27 and TRBJ2-1; possibly TRBD2 for D (6 bases). V lost 2 bases, J lost 2 bases, and 10 bases lay in between. In germline, CDR1 is MNHEY, CDR2 SMNVEV (reference sequence). The CDR3 consists of 15 residues. CDR3: CASSLGGPPYNEQFF. The CDR3 nucleotides are TGTGCCAGCAGTTTAGGAGGGCCGCCCTACAATGAGCAGTTCTTC.

This clone was counted once. The V and J genes are TRBV19 and TRBJ1-2, with D perhaps matching TRBD1 (5 bases). CDR3 length equals 14 residues. Germline CDR1 is LNHDA and CDR2 is SQIVND (reference sequence). The V end was cut by 3 bases, the J end by 7 bases, with 15 bases between. The CDR3 region is CASSIGGYLPGYTF. CDR3 DNA sequence: TGTGCCAGTAGTATTGGGGGGTACCTACCTGGCTACACCTTC.

The chain has TRBV18 and TRBJ1-2; 8 positions agree with TRBD1. Germline CDR1 and CDR2: KGHSH and LQKENI. Trimming removed 3 bases from V and 1 base from J; junction bases left unmatched: 10. The CDR3 has 17 amino acids. The chain's CDR3 is CASSPRRTGKHNYGYTF. CDR3 bases: TGTGCCAGCTCACCCAGAAGGACAGGGAAACATAACTATGGCTACACCTTC.

The J gene is TRBJ2-7, the V gene TRBV6-4; 13 bases align to TRBD2. The CDR3 totals 18 residues. The trim removed 4 bases at V and 5 bases at J, leaving 14 bases unmatched. CDR1 and CDR2 from the germline V gene are MRHNA and SNTAGT. The CDR3 sequence is CASSVGHAGLAGDDEQYF. CDR3 coding DNA: TGTGCCAGCAGTGTCGGACACGCCGGACTAGCGGGAGATGACGAGCAGTACTTC.

The genes are TRBV6-1 and TRBJ1-2; D uncertain. Trimming removed 2 bases from V and 4 bases from J, with 11 bases in between. The CDR3 runs 14 residues. The germline V gene has CDR1 MNHNS and CDR2 SASEGT. The CDR3 spells CASSEPGESYGYTF. The CDR3 coding sequence is TGTGCCAGCAGTGAACCCGGAGAGAGCTATGGCTACACCTTC.

The rearrangement joins TRBV27 to TRBJ1-2; D ambiguous. Trimming pared 6 bases from V and 5 bases from J, leaving 13 bases between. The CDR3 is made up of 13 amino acids. Germline CDR1 and CDR2: MNHEY and SMNVEV (reference sequence). CDR3 protein: CASSLRRNYGYTF. The CDR3 DNA sequence: TGTGCCAGCAGCCTTAGGAGGAATTATGGCTACACCTTC.

V and J are TRBV6-5 and TRBJ1-1; 7 bases agree with TRBD1. The J segment lost 7 bases and the V segment lost 5 bases, leaving 7 bases of the junction unmatched. The CDR3 extends over 13 amino acids. The germline gives CDR1 MNHEY, CDR2 SVGAGI. CDR3 region: CASSQQGTVEAFF. The DNA for the CDR3 is TGTGCCAGCAGTCAACAGGGGACCGTTGAAGCTTTCTTT.

The chain employs TRBV3-1 (or the pseudogene TRBV3-2) and TRBJ1-5, with D uncertain. Looked up from germline, CDR1 is LGHDT and CDR2 is YNNKEL (reference sequence). The ends were cut back, 1 base at V and 9 bases at J, with 13 bases in the middle. This CDR3 region has 14 residues. CDR3 amino acids: CASSQGEAAGPQHF. CDR3 bases: TGTGCCAGCAGCCAAGGAGAGGCCGCGGGGCCCCAGCATTTT.

The genes are TRBV19 and TRBJ2-2, with D uncertain. Germline V gene data show CDR1 as LNHDA and CDR2 as SQIVND (reference sequence). The V end lost 10 bases, the J end lost 5 bases, and 8 bases lay between the germline ends. CDR3 length: 11 residues. The CDR3 bases are TGTGCCACCCCGCGGACCGGGGAGCTGTTTTTT. It yields the protein CATPRTGELFF.

The J gene is TRBJ2-1, the V gene TRBV11-3; 12 bases line up with TRBD2. CDR1 is SGHNT, CDR2 YENEEA, per germline. CDR3 length: 20 residues. After removal of 0 bases from V and 0 bases from J, the junction contained 9 bases not matched to a gene. The CDR3 coding sequence is TGTGCCAGCAGCTTAGAAGGTATAGGACTAGCGGGAACCTCCTACAATGAGCAGTTCTTC. It specifies CASSLEGIGLAGTSYNEQFF.

The genes are TRBV13 and TRBJ2-2; 9 nucleotides match TRBD2. Germline CDR1 is PRHDT and CDR2 is FYEKMQ (reference sequence). The CDR3 loop spans 16 amino acids. V lost 5 bases, J lost 3 bases, and 7 bases stayed unmatched. CDR3 amino acids: CASSLATSGHTGELFF. The CDR3, as DNA: TGTGCCAGCAGCCTCGCGACTAGCGGACACACCGGGGAGCTGTTTTTT.

J is TRBJ2-1 and V is TRBV10-3, with TRBD2 matching over 13 bases. The trim removed 4 bases at V and 10 bases at J, leaving 7 bases unmatched. Looked up from germline, CDR1 is ENHRY and CDR2 is SYGVKD. The CDR3 is 15 residues long. The CDR3 DNA sequence: TGTGCCATCAGTGCCAGGGGACTAGCGGGAAACGAGCAGTTCTTC. Protein: CAISARGLAGNEQFF.